The present T cell receptor (beta chain) was sequenced within a study of long-term antiretroviral therapy in people with HIV. General study findings and limits: The repertoire was dominated at all time points by clones expanded before ART. Blood sampling spanned 2004 to 2017, possibly under older ART regimens. Against controls, HIV repertoires showed narrower ranges of CDR3 length.

A remark on this clone: The antigen is unknown.

Trimming shortened V by 6 bases and J by 0 bases, and 11 bases separated the two germline ends. CDR3 length: 14 amino acids. CDR1 is MNHEY, CDR2 SVGAGI, per germline. Donors needed at least one pre-ART PBMC sample plus at least two post-ART samples. The assay, immunoSEQ v3.0, was run at survey level. Sequencing used immunoSEQ multiplex PCR; TCRdb keeps in-frame clones, though not all of them. The sample has about 17,000 clones; approximately 89% are singletons. Sequencing was performed on unsorted PBMCs, taken 0.6 years after starting antiretroviral therapy. The chain has TRBV6-5 and TRBJ1-1; D ambiguous. This sequence originates from a middle-aged woman with HIV. CDR3 bases: TGTGCCAGCAGCCCGCAACGGATGAACACTGAAGCTTTCTTT. The encoded protein is CASSPQRMNTEAFF.